What follows are 27 T cell receptor beta chains derived from one specimen sequenced in a study of T-cell reconstitution after alpha-beta-depleted transplantation in children. TCRbeta library preparation incorporated unique molecular identifiers. TCRdb processed the PCR reads anew with MiXCR; each CDR3 protein has one entry. The sample records 500,000 or so distinct CDR3 sequences, about 31% being singletons. Sequencing was performed on PBMCs from the stem cell graft donor, taken from the stem cell graft. The receptors shown here come from a human donor who donated a stem cell graft to a child with aplastic anemia.

This clonotype was seen a handful of times. The gene calls are TRBV20-1 and TRBJ2-1; TRBD2 agrees at 9 bases. Losses at the gene ends were 1 base for V and 9 bases for J; bases not matched to a gene: 10. This CDR3 comprises 15 residues. Germline CDR1 and CDR2: DFQATT and SNEGSKA (reference sequence). The CDR3 region has the DNA TGCAGTGCTAGAGTAACCCCTCGGACTAGCGCTGAGCAGTTCTTC. Its translation: CSARVTPRTSAEQFF.

The chain combines TRBV27 with TRBJ2-3; tentatively, D is TRBD2 (6 bases). CDR3 size: 15 residues. Germline loops: CDR1 MNHEY, CDR2 SMNVEV (reference sequence). The V and J ends lost 8 bases and 1 base respectively, with 16 bases between them. The CDR3 DNA is TGTGCCAGCGCACCGCGGGGACTTCGCACAGATACGCAGTATTTT. Protein sequence: CASAPRGLRTDTQYF.

This clonotype was seen only a few times. V and J are TRBV10-3 and TRBJ1-5, with D possibly being TRBD1 (5 bases). The CDR3 sequence is 13 residues long. Germline V lookup: CDR1 ENHRY, CDR2 SYGVKD. V was pared by 6 bases and J by 5 bases, with 11 bases between. The CDR3 region is CAISGDGDQPQHF. The CDR3 DNA reads TGTGCCATCAGCGGGGACGGGGATCAGCCCCAGCATTTT.

The sample holds a few counts of this clonotype. J is TRBJ2-3 and V is TRBV5-5; 12 bases fit TRBD1. Germline V gene lookup returns CDR1 SGHKS and CDR2 YYEKEE (reference sequence). The CDR3 is made up of 15 amino acids. The junction had 7 bases not matched to a gene; V was cut back by 5 bases and J by 6 bases. The CDR3 spells CASSSGTGGVDTQYF. The CDR3 coding sequence is TGTGCCAGCAGTTCCGGGACAGGGGGCGTCGATACGCAGTATTTT.

J is TRBJ1-5 and V is TRBV19, with TRBD1 as a possible D gene (6 bases). V lost 11 bases and J 4 bases, leaving 12 bases between the germline ends. The length of the CDR3 is 12 residues. Germline assignment: CDR1 LNHDA and CDR2 SQIVND (reference sequence). CDR3 nucleotides: TGTGCCGGCGGGACAATTAATCAGCCCCAGCATTTT. Translation gives CAGGTINQPQHF. The full variable domain, rest sourced from reference TRBV19 and TRBJ1-5, is DGGITQSPKYLFRKEGQNVTLSCEQNLNHDAMYWYRQDPGQGLRLIYYSQIVNDFQKGDIAEGYSVSREKKESFPLTVTSAQKNPTAFYLCAGGTINQPQHFGDGTRLSIL.

This clonotype showed up just a few times. V is TRBV27 and J is TRBJ1-4; D is perhaps TRBD1 (6 bases). V gave up 0 bases and J gave up 8 bases, with 16 bases separating them. Looked up from germline, CDR1 is MNHEY and CDR2 is SMNVEV (reference sequence). The CDR3 extends over 16 amino acids. CDR3: CASSLSPQGSVEKLFF. CDR3 in DNA: TGTGCCAGCAGTTTATCGCCACAGGGTTCCGTGGAAAAACTGTTTTTT.

This clonotype was counted between two and nine times. The rearrangement joins TRBV7-2 to TRBJ2-7; 10 bases line up with TRBD1. Per the germline V gene, CDR1 is SGHTA and CDR2 is FQGNSA. With V trimmed by 5 bases and J by 3 bases, 7 bases remained unmatched. The CDR3 totals 15 residues. The DNA for the CDR3 is TGTGCCAGCAGCCTGGGCGGGACAGGGGACTACGAGCAGTACGTC. Amino acid sequence: CASSLGGTGDYEQYV.

This clonotype turned up a few times. The chain has TRBV20-1 and TRBJ2-4; 7 positions agree with TRBD1. V lost 1 base to trimming and J lost 2 bases; unmatched junction nucleotides: 8. The CDR3 sequence is 16 residues long. CDR1 is DFQATT and CDR2 is SNEGSKA in the germline V gene (reference sequence). Here the CDR3 reads CSARAPSTGTKNIQYF. The CDR3 DNA follows: TGCAGTGCTAGAGCCCCTTCGACAGGGACCAAAAACATTCAGTACTTC.

The chain recombines TRBV12-3 or TRBV12-4 with TRBJ1-5; 7 bases align to TRBD1. V lost 5 bases, J lost 0 bases, and 7 bases stayed unmatched. This CDR3 is 16 amino acids long. The CDR3, as DNA: TGTGCCAGCAGTCCGCAGGGGGAGGTTAGCAATCAGCCCCAGCATTTT. Protein sequence: CASSPQGEVSNQPQHF.

This clonotype appeared a few times. V is TRBV5-1 and J is TRBJ2-2; 7 bases fit TRBD1. The trim removed 4 bases at V and 2 bases at J, leaving 14 bases unmatched. CDR1 and CDR2 (germline): SGHRS, YFSETQ. This CDR3 has 18 residues. CDR3 nucleotide sequence: TGCGCCAGCAGCCCAAGACAGGGTCTGGGCTATAACACCGGGGAGCTGTTTTTT. Encoded protein: CASSPRQGLGYNTGELFF.

The chain links TRBV5-1 to TRBJ2-6, with D perhaps being TRBD1 or TRBD2 (5 bases each). Looked up from germline, CDR1 is SGHRS and CDR2 is YFSETQ. Trimming left V 0 bases short and J 0 bases short, with 16 bases between. This CDR3 has 19 amino acids. The CDR3 DNA reads TGCGCCAGCAGCTTGGATGGGGGACGGTCCAGCTCTGGGGCCAACGTCCTGACTTTC. Residues: CASSLDGGRSSSGANVLTF. The complete variable domain, with remaining parts taken from reference TRBV5-1 and TRBJ2-6, reads KAGVTQTPRYLIKTRGQQVTLSCSPISGHRSVSWYQQTPGQGLQFLFEYFSETQRNKGNFPGRFSGRQFSNSRSEMNVSTLELGDSALYLCASSLDGGRSSSGANVLTFGAGSRLTVL.

There are a few counts of this clonotype. V is TRBV29-1 and J is TRBJ2-1; no reliable D call. This CDR3 contains 11 residues. V lost 7 bases to trimming and J lost 5 bases, with 9 bases between them. From germline, CDR1 is SQVTM and CDR2 ANQGSEA. DNA for the CDR3: TGCAGCGCCCGACGGGACAATGAGCAGTTCTTC. It codes for CSARRDNEQFF.

This chain uses TRBV6-2 or TRBV6-3 with TRBJ1-1, with D unresolved. Trimming took 0 bases from V and 0 from J, leaving 8 bases between them. Germline V gene data show CDR1 as MNHEY and CDR2 as SVGEGT. CDR3 length: 15 amino acids. Here the CDR3 reads CASSYSQQMNTEAFF. CDR3 bases: TGTGCCAGCAGTTACTCACAACAGATGAACACTGAAGCTTTCTTT.

This chain joins TRBV5-6 and TRBJ2-1; possible D gene TRBD2, 6 bases. The V gene lost 5 bases and the J gene lost 6 bases, with 21 bases spanning the gap. Germline V gives CDR1 SGHDT, CDR2 YYEEEE. The CDR3 is made up of 16 amino acids. CDR3 nucleotide sequence: TGTGCCAGCAGTGGAGGGGTGGACCAGCGAACCAATGAGCAGTTCTTC. This sequence encodes CASSGGVDQRTNEQFF. Based on the CDR3 plus reference TRBV5-6 and TRBJ2-1, the full variable domain is DAGVTQSPTHLIKTRGQQVTLRCSPKSGHDTVSWYQQALGQGPQFIFQYYEEEERQRGNFPDRFSGHQFPNYSSELNVNALLLGDSALYLCASSGGVDQRTNEQFFGPGTRLTVL.

The chain carries TRBV11-2 and TRBJ2-3; D gene unclear. CDR3 length: 12 residues. V was shortened by 5 bases and J by 6 bases, with 9 bases between the two germline ends. Germline V gives CDR1 SGHAT, CDR2 FQNNGV. CDR3 nucleotide sequence: TGTGCCAGCAGCCTTGGCATGGATACGCAGTATTTT. This gives the protein CASSLGMDTQYF. Filled out from reference TRBV11-2 and TRBJ2-3, the complete variable domain reads EAGVAQSPRYKIIEKRQSVAFWCNPISGHATLYWYQQILGQGPKLLIQFQNNGVVDDSQLPKDRFSAERLKGVDSTLKIQPAKLEDSAVYLCASSLGMDTQYFGPGTRLTVL.

This clonotype has more than one count but fewer than ten. The chain links TRBV24-1 to TRBJ2-1, with 8 bases aligning to TRBD2. CDR3 size: 18 residues. The germline CDR1 and CDR2 sequences are KGHDR and SFDVKD. V gave up 2 bases and J gave up 4 bases; unmatched junction bases: 12. CDR3 residues: CATSDSPSAGAKYNEQFF. The CDR3 DNA reads as TGTGCCACCAGTGATTCCCCTTCAGCGGGGGCGAAGTACAATGAGCAGTTCTTC.

The chain recombines TRBV5-4 with TRBJ1-2; maybe TRBD1 (5 bases). The CDR3 length is 15 residues. Germline V gene data show CDR1 as SGHNT and CDR2 as YYREEE (reference sequence). Trimming shortened V by 4 bases and J by 2 bases, and 15 bases separated the two germline ends. The CDR3 loop is CASSPDRGGNYGYTF. The CDR3 nucleotides are TGTGCCAGCAGCCCAGATCGGGGGGGAAACTATGGCTACACCTTC.

DNA for the CDR3: TGTGCCAGCAGTTTAGAGGAAGGCGGGGTCTTTGACAATGAGCAGTTCTTC. It codes for CASSLEEGGVFDNEQFF. This chain uses TRBV12-3 or TRBV12-4 with TRBJ2-1; possible D gene TRBD2, 6 bases. Trimming stripped 1 base from V and 5 bases from J, with 18 bases between. This CDR3 contains 17 residues.

The chain recombines TRBV29-1 with TRBJ2-2; no clear D gene. Germline CDR1 is SQVTM and CDR2 is ANQGSEA. Trimming stripped 4 bases from V and 1 base from J, with 4 bases between. The CDR3 is made up of 12 amino acids. The DNA for the CDR3 is TGCAGCGTTGGACAGAACACCGGGGAGCTGTTTTTT. Its protein is CSVGQNTGELFF.

This clonotype has a handful of counts. The chain combines TRBV11-3 with TRBJ2-5; 7 bases are a match to TRBD1. Germline CDR1 and CDR2: SGHNT and YENEEA. There are 16 residues in the CDR3. Trimming took 5 bases from V and 2 from J; bases not matched to a gene: 11. Written as DNA, the CDR3 is TGTGCCAGCAGCCCCGGACAGGCCAACTCTCAAGAGACCCAGTACTTC. It codes for CASSPGQANSQETQYF.

V gene TRBV3-1 combines with J gene TRBJ2-3, with D hard to call. The CDR3 spans 17 residues. CDR1 is LGHDT, CDR2 YNNKEL, per germline (reference sequence). V was pared by 1 base and J by 1 base, with 15 bases between. This CDR3 is CASSQGETVSGTDTQYF. DNA of the CDR3: TGTGCCAGCAGCCAAGGGGAAACGGTTTCGGGCACAGATACGCAGTATTTT.

This chain uses TRBV20-1 with TRBJ1-5; D perhaps matches TRBD1 (5 bases). V lost 3 bases, J lost 4 bases, and 28 bases lay in between. In germline, CDR1 is DFQATT, CDR2 SNEGSKA (reference sequence). This CDR3 region has 19 residues. In DNA form, the CDR3 reads TGCAGTGCTAGGGCTGGGGCGGGCTCCAACCTCTTGTGGAATCAGCCCCAGCATTTT. Translation: CSARAGAGSNLLWNQPQHF.

The chain combines TRBV7-9 with TRBJ2-1; 10 bases map to TRBD2. Germline values: CDR1 SEHNR, CDR2 FQNEAQ (reference sequence). The V segment lost 4 bases and the J segment 10 bases; nucleotides outside the gene matches: 10. The CDR3 covers 15 residues. CDR3 sequence (DNA): TGTGCCAGCAGCTATAAGCGGGAGGGCGGATGGGAGCAGTTCTTC. This codes for CASSYKREGGWEQFF.

The table lists this clonotype with a few counts. V usage is TRBV10-2 and J usage is TRBJ2-4, with D perhaps matching TRBD1 (5 bases). There are 12 residues in the CDR3. The germline CDR1 and CDR2 sequences are WSHSY and SAAADI. Between the trimmed V and J ends, which lost 1 base and 9 bases, there was a span of 7 bases. The CDR3 DNA follows: TGCGCCAGCAGTGAGTTGCAGGGCATTCAGTACTTC. Its protein is CASSELQGIQYF.

The genes are TRBV28 and TRBJ1-6, with 11 positions matching TRBD1. The V and J ends lost 10 bases and 8 bases, in that order; junction bases with no gene match: 7. The CDR3 has 14 amino acids. Germline lookup yields CDR1 MDHEN and CDR2 SYDVKM. The CDR3 reads CAMSPGQGDSPLHF. The CDR3 region has the DNA TGTGCCATGAGCCCGGGACAGGGGGATTCACCCCTCCACTTT. Together with reference TRBV28 and TRBJ1-6, the CDR3 gives the full variable domain: DVKVTQSSRYLVKRTGEKVFLECVQDMDHENMFWYRQDPGLGLRLIYFSYDVKMKEKGDIPEGYSVSREKKERFSLILESASTNQTSMYLCAMSPGQGDSPLHFGNGTRLTVT.

This sequence joins TRBV12-3 or TRBV12-4 and TRBJ1-2; perhaps TRBD1 as D (6 bases). V was clipped by 7 bases and J by 6 bases, with 24 bases between them. This CDR3 has 16 amino acids. CDR3 sequence reads: CASTLNRGLGADGYTF. The DNA of the CDR3 is TGTGCCAGCACTCTTAATCGGGGGTTGGGGGCTGATGGCTACACCTTC.

The chain has TRBV10-3 and TRBJ2-3, with 10 bases identical to TRBD2. Germline V lookup: CDR1 ENHRY, CDR2 SYGVKD. This CDR3 comprises 16 residues. The V segment lost 2 bases and the J segment 4 bases; nucleotides outside the gene matches: 6. In DNA, the CDR3 is TGTGCCATCAGTGAGCTAGCGGGAGAAAGGTCAGATACGCAGTATTTT. Protein sequence: CAISELAGERSDTQYF.